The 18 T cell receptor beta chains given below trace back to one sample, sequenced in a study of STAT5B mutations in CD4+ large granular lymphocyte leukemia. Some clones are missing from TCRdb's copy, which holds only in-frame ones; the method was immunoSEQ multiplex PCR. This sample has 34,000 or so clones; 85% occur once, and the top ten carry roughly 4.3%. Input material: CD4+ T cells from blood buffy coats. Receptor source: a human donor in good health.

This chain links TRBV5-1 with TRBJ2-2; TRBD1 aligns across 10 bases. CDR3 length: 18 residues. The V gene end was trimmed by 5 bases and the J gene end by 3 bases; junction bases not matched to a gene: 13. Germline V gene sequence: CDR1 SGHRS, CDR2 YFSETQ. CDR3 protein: CASSRDGTGAYYTGELFF. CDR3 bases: TGCGCCAGCAGTCGTGACGGGACAGGGGCCTACTACACCGGGGAGCTGTTTTTT.

This chain's CDR3 is CASGHIQGDGELFF. DNA of the CDR3: TGTGCTAGTGGCCATATACAGGGTGACGGGGAGCTGTTTTTT. J is TRBJ2-2 and V is TRBV12-5; D is possibly TRBD1 (6 bases). Germline loops: CDR1 LGHNT, CDR2 FRNRAP. Trimming shortened V by 6 bases and J by 7 bases, and 15 bases separated the two germline ends. The length of the CDR3 is 14 residues.

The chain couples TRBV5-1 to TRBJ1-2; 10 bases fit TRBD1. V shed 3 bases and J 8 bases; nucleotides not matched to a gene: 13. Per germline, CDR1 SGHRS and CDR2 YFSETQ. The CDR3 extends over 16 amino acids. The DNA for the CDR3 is TGCGCCAGCAGCTGGGGTCAAAGGACAGGGGGGCGAGGCTACACCTTC. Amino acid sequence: CASSWGQRTGGRGYTF.

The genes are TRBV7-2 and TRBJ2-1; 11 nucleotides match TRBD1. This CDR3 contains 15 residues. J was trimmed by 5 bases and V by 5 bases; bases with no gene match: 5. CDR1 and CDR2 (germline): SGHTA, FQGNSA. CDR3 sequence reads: CASSPGQGAHNEQFF. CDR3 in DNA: TGTGCCAGCAGCCCCGGACAGGGGGCCCACAATGAGCAGTTCTTC.

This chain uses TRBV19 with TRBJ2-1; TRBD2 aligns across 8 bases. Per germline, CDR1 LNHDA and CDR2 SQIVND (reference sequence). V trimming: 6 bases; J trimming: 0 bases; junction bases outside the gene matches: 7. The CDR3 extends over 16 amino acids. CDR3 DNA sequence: TGTGCCAGTAGGGGTCCCAGCGGGAGCTCCTACAATGAGCAGTTCTTC. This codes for CASRGPSGSSYNEQFF. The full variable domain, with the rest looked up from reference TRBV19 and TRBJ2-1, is DGGITQSPKYLFRKEGQNVTLSCEQNLNHDAMYWYRQDPGQGLRLIYYSQIVNDFQKGDIAEGYSVSREKKESFPLTVTSAQKNPTAFYLCASRGPSGSSYNEQFFGPGTRLTVL.

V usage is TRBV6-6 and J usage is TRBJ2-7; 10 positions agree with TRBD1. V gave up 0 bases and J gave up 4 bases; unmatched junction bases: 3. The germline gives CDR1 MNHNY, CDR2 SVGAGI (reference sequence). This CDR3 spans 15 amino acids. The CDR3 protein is CASSYSRGQGYEQYF. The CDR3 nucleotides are TGTGCCAGCAGTTACTCGAGGGGACAGGGGTACGAGCAGTACTTC.

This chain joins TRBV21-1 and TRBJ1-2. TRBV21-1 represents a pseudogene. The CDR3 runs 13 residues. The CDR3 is CASRPRGNYGYTF. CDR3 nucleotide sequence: TGTGCCAGCAGACCCCGGGGGAACTATGGCTACACCTTC.

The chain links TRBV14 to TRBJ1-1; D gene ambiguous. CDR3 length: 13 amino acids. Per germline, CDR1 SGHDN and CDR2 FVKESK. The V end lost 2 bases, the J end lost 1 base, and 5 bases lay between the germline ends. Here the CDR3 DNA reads TGTGCCAGCAGCCAATTAGGGAACACTGAAGCTTTCTTT. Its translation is CASSQLGNTEAFF.

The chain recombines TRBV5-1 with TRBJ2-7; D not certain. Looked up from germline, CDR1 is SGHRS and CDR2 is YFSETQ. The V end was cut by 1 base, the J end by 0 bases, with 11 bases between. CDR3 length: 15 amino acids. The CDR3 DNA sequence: TGCGCCAGCAGCTTGACAGTCCTCAGCTCCTACGAGCAGTACTTC. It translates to CASSLTVLSSYEQYF.

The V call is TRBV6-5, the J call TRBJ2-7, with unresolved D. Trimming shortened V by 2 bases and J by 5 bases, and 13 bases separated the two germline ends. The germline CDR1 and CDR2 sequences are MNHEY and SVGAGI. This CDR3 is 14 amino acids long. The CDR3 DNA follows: TGTGCCAGCAGTTACGGGCCAGGATCCCACGAGCAGTACTTC. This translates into CASSYGPGSHEQYF.

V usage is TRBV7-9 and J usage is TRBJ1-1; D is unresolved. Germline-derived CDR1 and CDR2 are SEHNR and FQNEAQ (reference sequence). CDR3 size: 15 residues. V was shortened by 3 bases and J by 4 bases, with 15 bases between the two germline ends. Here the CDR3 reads CASSFPRRLGTEAFF. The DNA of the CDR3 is TGTGCCAGCAGCTTCCCTAGGCGGCTGGGCACTGAAGCTTTCTTT.

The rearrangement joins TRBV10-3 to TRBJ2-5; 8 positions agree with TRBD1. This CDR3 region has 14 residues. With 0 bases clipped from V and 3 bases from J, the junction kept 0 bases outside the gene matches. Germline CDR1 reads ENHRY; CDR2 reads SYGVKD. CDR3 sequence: CAISESTGEETQYF. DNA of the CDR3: TGTGCCATCAGTGAGTCGACAGGGGAAGAGACCCAGTACTTC.

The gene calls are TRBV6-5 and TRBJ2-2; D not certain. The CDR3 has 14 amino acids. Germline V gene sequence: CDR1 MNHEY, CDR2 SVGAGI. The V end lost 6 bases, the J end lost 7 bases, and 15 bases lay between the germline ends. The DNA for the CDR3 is TGTGCCAGCAGCCGTAACAATGTGGTCGGGGAGCTGTTTTTT. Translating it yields CASSRNNVVGELFF.

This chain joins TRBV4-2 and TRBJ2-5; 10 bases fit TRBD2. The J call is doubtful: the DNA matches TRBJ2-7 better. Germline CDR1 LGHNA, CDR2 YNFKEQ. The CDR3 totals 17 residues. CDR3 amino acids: CASSQETVAGGRVEQYF. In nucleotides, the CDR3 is TGTGCCAGCAGCCAAGAAACTGTAGCGGGAGGACGAGTCGAGCAGTACTTC.

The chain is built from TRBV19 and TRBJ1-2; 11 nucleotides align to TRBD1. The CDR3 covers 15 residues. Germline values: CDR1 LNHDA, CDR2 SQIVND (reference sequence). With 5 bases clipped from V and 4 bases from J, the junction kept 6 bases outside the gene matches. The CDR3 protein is CASSSSGTGGYGYTF. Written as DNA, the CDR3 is TGTGCCAGTAGTTCGTCCGGGACAGGGGGCTATGGCTACACCTTC.

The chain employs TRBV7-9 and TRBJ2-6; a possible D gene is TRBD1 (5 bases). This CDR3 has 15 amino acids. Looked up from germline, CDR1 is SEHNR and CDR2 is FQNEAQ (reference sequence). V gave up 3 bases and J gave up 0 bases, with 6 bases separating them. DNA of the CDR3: TGTGCCAGCAGCTTGGGGCACTCTGGGGCCAACGTCCTGACTTTC. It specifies CASSLGHSGANVLTF. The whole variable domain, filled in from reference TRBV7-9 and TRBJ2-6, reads DTGVSQNPRHKITKRGQNVTFRCDPISEHNRLYWYRQTLGQGPEFLTYFQNEAQLEKSRLLSDRFSAERPKGSFSTLEIQRTEQGDSAMYLCASSLGHSGANVLTFGAGSRLTVL.

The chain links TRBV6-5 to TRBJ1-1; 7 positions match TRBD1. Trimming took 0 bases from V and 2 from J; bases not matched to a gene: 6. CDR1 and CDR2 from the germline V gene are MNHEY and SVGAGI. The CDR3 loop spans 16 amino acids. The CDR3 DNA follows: TGTGCCAGCAGTTACTCGGCAGGGGGAGGAAACACTGAAGCTTTCTTT. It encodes CASSYSAGGGNTEAFF.

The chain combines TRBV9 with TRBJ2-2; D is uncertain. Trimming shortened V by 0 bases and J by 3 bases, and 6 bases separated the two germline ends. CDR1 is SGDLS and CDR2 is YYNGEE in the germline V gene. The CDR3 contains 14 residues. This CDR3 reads CASSVESYTGELFF. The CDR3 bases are TGTGCCAGCAGCGTAGAAAGCTACACCGGGGAGCTGTTTTTT.